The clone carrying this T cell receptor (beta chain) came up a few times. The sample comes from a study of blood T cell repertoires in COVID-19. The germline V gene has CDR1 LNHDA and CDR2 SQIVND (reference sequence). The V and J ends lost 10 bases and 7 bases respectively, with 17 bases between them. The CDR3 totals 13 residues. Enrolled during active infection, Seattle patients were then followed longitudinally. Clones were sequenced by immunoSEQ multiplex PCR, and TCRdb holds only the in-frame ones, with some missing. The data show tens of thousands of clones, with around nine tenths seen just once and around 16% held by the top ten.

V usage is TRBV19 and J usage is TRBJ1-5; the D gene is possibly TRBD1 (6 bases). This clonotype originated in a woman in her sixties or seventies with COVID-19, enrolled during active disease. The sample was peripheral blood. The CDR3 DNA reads TGTGCCACATCAATACAGGGAGCCCAGCCCCAGCATTTT. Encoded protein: CATSIQGAQPQHF.